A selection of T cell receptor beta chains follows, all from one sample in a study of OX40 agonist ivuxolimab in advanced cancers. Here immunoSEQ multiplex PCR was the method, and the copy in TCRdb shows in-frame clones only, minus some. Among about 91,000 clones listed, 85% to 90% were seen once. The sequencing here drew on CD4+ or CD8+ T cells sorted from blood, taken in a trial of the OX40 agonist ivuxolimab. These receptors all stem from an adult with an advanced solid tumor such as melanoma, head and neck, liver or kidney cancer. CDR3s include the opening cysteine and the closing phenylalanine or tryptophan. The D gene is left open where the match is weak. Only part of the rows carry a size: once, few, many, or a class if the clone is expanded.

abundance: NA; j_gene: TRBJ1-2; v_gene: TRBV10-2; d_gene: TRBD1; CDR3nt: TGCGCCACCACAGGGGGTAACAACTATGGCTACACCTTC; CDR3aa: CATTGGNNYGYTF
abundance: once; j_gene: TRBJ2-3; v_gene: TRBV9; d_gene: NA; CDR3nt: TGTGCCAGCAGCGTAGCTGATAGCGAGCGCACAGATACGCAGTATTTT; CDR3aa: CASSVADSERTDTQYF
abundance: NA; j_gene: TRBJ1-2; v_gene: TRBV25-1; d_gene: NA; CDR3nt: TGTGCCAGCAGTGAATTGACTAACTATGGCTACACCTTC; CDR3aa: CASSELTNYGYTF
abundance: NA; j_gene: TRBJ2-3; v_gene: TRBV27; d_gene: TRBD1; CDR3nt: TGTGCCAGCAGCCGGGACAGGGGACTTGATACGCAGTATTTT; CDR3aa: CASSRDRGLDTQYF
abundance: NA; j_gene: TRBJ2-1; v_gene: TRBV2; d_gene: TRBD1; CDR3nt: TGTGCCAGTATAGGACAGGGGGCTGGTGAGCAGTTCTTC; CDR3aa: CASIGQGAGEQFF
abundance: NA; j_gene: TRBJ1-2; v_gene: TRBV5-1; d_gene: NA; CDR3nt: TGCGCCAGCAGCTTGGCCCCCGGGGACTATGGCTACACCTTC; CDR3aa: CASSLAPGDYGYTF
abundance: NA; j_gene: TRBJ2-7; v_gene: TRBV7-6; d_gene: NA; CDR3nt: TGTGCCAGCAGCTTAGAATACAGCTCCTACGAGCAGTACTTC; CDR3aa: CASSLEYSSYEQYF
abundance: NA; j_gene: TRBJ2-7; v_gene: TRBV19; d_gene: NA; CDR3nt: TGTGCCAGTAGTAAGGGCCACCCGGGGTCCTACGAGCAGTACTTC; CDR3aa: CASSKGHPGSYEQYF
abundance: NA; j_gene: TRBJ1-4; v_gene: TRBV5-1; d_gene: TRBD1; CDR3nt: TGCGCCAGCAGCCCAGGGGGTGCTAATGAAAAACTGTTTTTT; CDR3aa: CASSPGGANEKLFF
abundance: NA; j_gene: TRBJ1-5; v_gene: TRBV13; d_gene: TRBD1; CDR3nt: TGTGCCAGCGACGGGGACAGGGGTAGGAGCAATCAGCCCCAGCATTTT; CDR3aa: CASDGDRGRSNQPQHF
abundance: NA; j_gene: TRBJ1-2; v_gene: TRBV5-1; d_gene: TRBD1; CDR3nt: TGCGCCAGCAGCATTACAGGGGAGGACTATGGCTACACCTTC; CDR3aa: CASSITGEDYGYTF
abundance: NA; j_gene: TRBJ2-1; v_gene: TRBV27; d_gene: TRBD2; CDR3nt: TGTGCCAGCACAAAATTTGGGCTAGCGGGAGACTCCTACAATGAGCAGTTCTTC; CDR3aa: CASTKFGLAGDSYNEQFF
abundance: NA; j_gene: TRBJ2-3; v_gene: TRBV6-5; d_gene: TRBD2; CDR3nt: TGTGCCAGCAGTTACGGTCGGGGGGAGAGCACAGATACGCAGTATTTT; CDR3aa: CASSYGRGESTDTQYF
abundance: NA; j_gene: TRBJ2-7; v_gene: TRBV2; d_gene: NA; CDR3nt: TGTGCCAGCAGTTTCAGCTACGAGCAGTACTTC; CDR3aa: CASSFSYEQYF
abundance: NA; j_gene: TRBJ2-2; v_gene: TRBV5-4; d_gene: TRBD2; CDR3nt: TGTGCCAGCAGCTCTATAGCGGGAGGGAACACCGGGGAGCTGTTTTTT; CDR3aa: CASSSIAGGNTGELFF
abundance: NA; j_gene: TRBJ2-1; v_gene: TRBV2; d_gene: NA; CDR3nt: TGTGCCAGCAGTGAATACAGCTATGAGCAGTTCTTC; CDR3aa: CASSEYSYEQFF
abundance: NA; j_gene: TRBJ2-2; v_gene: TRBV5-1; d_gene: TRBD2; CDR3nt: TGCGCCAGCAGCCAACTAGCGGGGACGAACACCGGGGAGCTGTTTTTT; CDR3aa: CASSQLAGTNTGELFF
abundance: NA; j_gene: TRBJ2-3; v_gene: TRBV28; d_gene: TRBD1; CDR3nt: TGTGCCAGCACTCCGGGACAGGGCACAGATACGCAGTATTTT; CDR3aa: CASTPGQGTDTQYF
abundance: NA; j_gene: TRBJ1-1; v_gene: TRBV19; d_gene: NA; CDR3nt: TGTGCCAGTAGTGGGATGGGGAACACTGAAGCTTTCTTT; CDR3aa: CASSGMGNTEAFF
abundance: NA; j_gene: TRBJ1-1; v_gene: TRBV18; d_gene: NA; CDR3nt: TGTGCCAGCTCACGTGGGGGGAACACTGAAGCTTTCTTT; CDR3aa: CASSRGGNTEAFF
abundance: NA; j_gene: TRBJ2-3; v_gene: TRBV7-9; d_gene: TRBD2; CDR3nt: TGTGCCAGCACCAAAGCGGGGGCAGATACGCAGTATTTT; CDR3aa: CASTKAGADTQYF
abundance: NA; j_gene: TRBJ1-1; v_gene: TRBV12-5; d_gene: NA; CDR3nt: TGTGCTAGTGGGACCACGGAGGGGGGCGGTGAAGCTTTCTTT; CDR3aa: CASGTTEGGGEAFF
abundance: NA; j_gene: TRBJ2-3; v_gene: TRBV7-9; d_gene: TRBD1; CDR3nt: TGTGCCAGCAGCCTTGGGACAGGGAATACGCAGTATTTT; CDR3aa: CASSLGTGNTQYF
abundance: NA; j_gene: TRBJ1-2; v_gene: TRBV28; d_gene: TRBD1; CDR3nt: TGTGCCAGCAGTTTGGGGACAGGGGACGGCTACACCTTC; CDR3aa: CASSLGTGDGYTF
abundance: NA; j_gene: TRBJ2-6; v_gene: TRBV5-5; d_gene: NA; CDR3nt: TGTGCCAGCAGCGCCCTCTCTGGGGCCAACGTCCTGACTTTC; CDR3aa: CASSALSGANVLTF
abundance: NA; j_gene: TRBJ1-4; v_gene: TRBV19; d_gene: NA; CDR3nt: TGTGCCAGTAGTATCTCACGGGGGCATTCAACTAATGAAAAACTGTTTTTT; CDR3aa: CASSISRGHSTNEKLFF
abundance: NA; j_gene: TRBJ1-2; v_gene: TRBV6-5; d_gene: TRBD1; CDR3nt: TGTGCCAGCAGGCCATCGACAGGGAATGGCTACACCTTC; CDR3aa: CASRPSTGNGYTF